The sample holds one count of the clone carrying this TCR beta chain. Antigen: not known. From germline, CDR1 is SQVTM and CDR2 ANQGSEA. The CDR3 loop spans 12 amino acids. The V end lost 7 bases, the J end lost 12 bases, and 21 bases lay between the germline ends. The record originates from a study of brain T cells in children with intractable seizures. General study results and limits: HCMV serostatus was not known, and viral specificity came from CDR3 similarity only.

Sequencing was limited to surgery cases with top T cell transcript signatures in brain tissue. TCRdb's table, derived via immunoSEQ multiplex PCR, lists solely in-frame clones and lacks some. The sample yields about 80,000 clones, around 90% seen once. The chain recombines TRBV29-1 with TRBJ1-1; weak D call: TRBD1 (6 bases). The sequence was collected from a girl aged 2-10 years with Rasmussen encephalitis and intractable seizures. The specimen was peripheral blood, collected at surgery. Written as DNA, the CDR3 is TGCAGCGCTACGAGAAAACAGGGTGACTCTTTCTTT. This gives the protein CSATRKQGDSFF.